Each of the 20 T cell receptor beta chains below was sequenced from the same sample in a study of blood T cell repertoires in COVID-19. Assay used: immunoSEQ multiplex PCR; TCRdb lists only in-frame clones, some missing. The sample holds tens of thousands of clones, under 95% seen once. Sample: peripheral blood. The receptor source for this set is a woman aged 50 to 65 in a cohort sampled during active COVID-19.

This sequence joins TRBV11-3 and TRBJ2-3; 9 bases line up with TRBD2. Germline V gene lookup returns CDR1 SGHNT and CDR2 YENEEA. This CDR3 has 16 amino acids. V lost 3 bases and J lost 3; bases outside the gene matches: 7. The CDR3 sequence is CASSFGSGGLTDTQYF. The CDR3 DNA sequence: TGTGCCAGCAGCTTTGGCAGCGGGGGGTTGACAGATACGCAGTATTTT.

The chain couples TRBV2 to TRBJ2-5; perhaps TRBD2 as D (6 bases). V lost 7 bases and J 4 bases, leaving 19 bases between the germline ends. Germline-derived CDR1 and CDR2 are SNHLY and FYNNEI. The CDR3 is made up of 15 amino acids. The CDR3 region is CASTQSGTQSETQYF. The CDR3 DNA reads as TGTGCCAGCACCCAATCCGGGACTCAATCAGAGACCCAGTACTTC. The full variable domain, with the rest looked up from reference TRBV2 and TRBJ2-5, is EPEVTQTPSHQVTQMGQEVILRCVPISNHLYFYWYRQILGQKVEFLVSFYNNEISEKSEIFDDQFSVERPDGSNFTLKIRSTKLEDSAMYFCASTQSGTQSETQYFGPGTRLLVL.

This chain connects TRBV7-3 to TRBJ1-3, with D unclear. Germline V gene lookup returns CDR1 SGHTA and CDR2 FQGTGA. Trimming cost V 0 bases and J 2 bases, with 8 bases left between them. The CDR3 has 15 residues. The CDR3 sequence is CASSLTGNPGNTIYF. In nucleotides, the CDR3 is TGTGCCAGCAGCTTAACCGGGAATCCTGGAAACACCATATATTTT.

V gene TRBV7-3 combines with J gene TRBJ1-1; 8 nucleotides align to TRBD1. This CDR3 comprises 14 residues. From germline, CDR1 is SGHTA and CDR2 FQGTGA. Trimming removed 5 bases from V and 1 base from J; junction bases left unmatched: 3. The CDR3 sequence: CASSPGQANTEAFF. The CDR3 DNA sequence: TGTGCCAGCAGCCCGGGACAGGCGAACACTGAAGCTTTCTTT.

This rearrangement joins TRBV5-1 to TRBJ2-1; 11 positions match TRBD1. CDR1 SGHRS and CDR2 YFSETQ come from the germline V gene. The ends lost 4 bases at V and 7 bases at J; junction bases unmatched: 16. The CDR3 consists of 18 residues. The chain's CDR3 is CASSTTLSRTGGWNEQFF. CDR3 nucleotides: TGCGCCAGCAGCACAACCTTATCCCGGACAGGGGGCTGGAATGAGCAGTTCTTC.

The V gene is TRBV7-9, the J gene TRBJ1-2; 7 bases line up with TRBD1. The length of the CDR3 is 16 residues. The J segment lost 4 bases and the V segment lost 4 bases, leaving 12 bases of the junction unmatched. Per the germline V gene, CDR1 is SEHNR and CDR2 is FQNEAQ (reference sequence). The CDR3 DNA is TGTGCCAGCAGCTCCTGGCGGACAGGCCGCAGCTATGGCTACACCTTC. This translates into CASSSWRTGRSYGYTF.

V is TRBV12-3 or TRBV12-4 and J is TRBJ2-6, with D hard to call. This CDR3 spans 13 amino acids. The germline V and J ends were trimmed by 11 bases and 1 base, with 9 bases remaining between them. CDR3 sequence (DNA): TGTGCCGGCAAACAATCTGGGGCCAACGTCCTGACTTTC. As protein: CAGKQSGANVLTF.

This chain links TRBV6-5 with TRBJ2-4, with D unresolved. CDR3 length: 15 amino acids. V was cut by 9 bases and J by 0 bases, with 15 bases left in between. In germline, CDR1 is MNHEY, CDR2 SVGAGI. The CDR3 loop is CASSQSAVAKNIQYF. As DNA, the CDR3 is TGTGCCAGTTCCCAGAGCGCGGTAGCCAAAAACATTCAGTACTTC.

This clone has a single count. The chain is built from TRBV18 and TRBJ1-1, with a tentative D call TRBD1 (5 bases). V was pared by 5 bases and J by 2 bases, with 9 bases between. Per the germline V gene, CDR1 is KGHSH and CDR2 is LQKENI. The CDR3 has 13 residues. The CDR3, as DNA: TGTGCCAGCTCAGCCGACAGAAACACTGAAGCTTTCTTT. Amino acids: CASSADRNTEAFF.

This clone came up a few times. The chain employs TRBV11-2 and TRBJ2-1; D ambiguous. CDR3 size: 13 residues. Germline-derived CDR1 and CDR2 are SGHAT and FQNNGV. Trimming removed 4 bases from V and 6 bases from J, with 10 bases in between. The CDR3 DNA sequence: TGTGCCAGCAGCTCCCCGATCGGCAATGAGCAGTTCTTC. Its translation is CASSSPIGNEQFF.

Turning to this clone: One end of the junction varies from germline; a read error may be responsible. This rearrangement joins TRBV3-1 (or the pseudogene TRBV3-2) to TRBJ1-1, with D perhaps matching TRBD1 (5 bases). Germline V CDR1 and CDR2: LGHDT, YNNKEL (reference sequence). The CDR3 has 13 amino acids. CDR3 in amino acids: CASSQDGRGRALF. As DNA, the CDR3 is TGTGCCAGCAGCCAAGACGGTAGGGGTAGGGCCCTCTTT.

This clone was recorded once. The chain combines TRBV19 with TRBJ2-1; 9 positions match TRBD2. This CDR3 is 19 amino acids long. V was clipped by 1 base and J by 4 bases; unmatched bases: 14. Germline CDR1 reads LNHDA; CDR2 reads SQIVND (reference sequence). Here the CDR3 DNA reads TGTGCCAGTAGTATAGTGGGGGCGGGGGGGCCCCGATCGTACAATGAGCAGTTCTTC. It encodes CASSIVGAGGPRSYNEQFF.

This chain joins TRBV18 and TRBJ1-2; 8 bases are a match to TRBD1. Germline CDR1 KGHSH, CDR2 LQKENI. There are 14 residues in the CDR3. The junction had 5 bases not matched to a gene; V was cut back by 4 bases and J by 4 bases. CDR3 nucleotide sequence: TGTGCCAGCTCACGCGGACAGGGTGTCTATGGCTACACCTTC. As protein: CASSRGQGVYGYTF.

This chain links TRBV5-1 with TRBJ2-7; maybe TRBD1 (6 bases). This CDR3 has 13 amino acids. Between the trimmed V and J ends, which lost 0 bases and 6 bases, there was a span of 10 bases. Germline V lookup: CDR1 SGHRS, CDR2 YFSETQ. The CDR3 sequence: CASSLERGGEQYF. The CDR3 DNA reads as TGCGCCAGCAGCTTGGAACGAGGGGGCGAGCAGTACTTC.

About this clone: In the same sample, other DNA sequences code for this CDR3. The genes are TRBV5-1 and TRBJ2-1; possible D gene TRBD2, 5 bases. CDR1 and CDR2 (germline): SGHRS, YFSETQ. CDR3 length: 12 residues. V lost 4 bases and J 6 bases, leaving 8 bases between the germline ends. The CDR3 loop is CASSRETNEQFF. CDR3 nucleotide sequence: TGCGCCAGCAGCCGGGAAACCAATGAGCAGTTCTTC. Together with reference TRBV5-1 and TRBJ2-1, the CDR3 gives the full variable domain: KAGVTQTPRYLIKTRGQQVTLSCSPISGHRSVSWYQQTPGQGLQFLFEYFSETQRNKGNFPGRFSGRQFSNSRSEMNVSTLELGDSALYLCASSRETNEQFFGPGTRLTVL.

The chain links TRBV9 to TRBJ2-3; the D gene is possibly TRBD2 (5 bases). The CDR3 covers 13 residues. Germline CDR1 reads SGDLS; CDR2 reads YYNGEE. V lost 5 bases and J 1 base, leaving 8 bases between the germline ends. CDR3 protein: CASSFGGTDTQYF. The CDR3, as DNA: TGTGCCAGCAGTTTCGGGGGCACAGATACGCAGTATTTT.

V gene TRBV10-3 combines with J gene TRBJ2-7; D is possibly TRBD1 (6 bases). This CDR3 region has 12 residues. Germline loops: CDR1 ENHRY, CDR2 SYGVKD. V lost 6 bases and J 6 bases, leaving 12 bases between the germline ends. The CDR3 sequence is CAIRETGAEQYF. In nucleotides, the CDR3 is TGTGCCATCAGGGAGACAGGTGCCGAGCAGTACTTC.

This clone was counted a few times. V is TRBV10-1 and J is TRBJ2-7; unclear D gene. This CDR3 region has 16 residues. Germline lookup yields CDR1 WNHNN and CDR2 SYGVQD (reference sequence). V was cut by 0 bases and J by 5 bases, with 17 bases left in between. The CDR3 bases are TGCGCCAGCAGTGAGTCCCATCAGGATGCCTCTGACGAGCAGTACTTC. It specifies CASSESHQDASDEQYF.

The gene calls are TRBV19 and TRBJ2-3, with D possibly matching TRBD1 (6 bases). V was trimmed by 3 bases and J by 4 bases, leaving 8 bases between them. Germline assignment: CDR1 LNHDA and CDR2 SQIVND (reference sequence). The CDR3 loop spans 13 amino acids. The chain's CDR3 is CASSIGQPDTQYF. The CDR3 DNA follows: TGTGCCAGTAGTATCGGACAGCCAGATACGCAGTATTTT.

The rearrangement joins TRBV27 to TRBJ1-3; D remains ambiguous. The V and J ends lost 0 bases and 4 bases respectively, with 13 bases between them. The CDR3 sequence is 16 residues long. CDR1 is MNHEY, CDR2 SMNVEV, per germline (reference sequence). As DNA, the CDR3 is TGTGCCAGCAGTTTATCCCGCCCGGTAGAAGGAAACACCATATATTTT. It specifies CASSLSRPVEGNTIYF.